This record concerns one T cell receptor (beta chain) sequence. As yet, its antigen is unknown. At the DNA level, this CDR3 is encoded by other sequences in the same sample as well. Only in-frame clones appear in the TCRdb table, and some are missing; sequencing was by immunoSEQ multiplex PCR. Here the sample spans a few million clones, 85% to 95% being singletons. V shed 1 base and J shed 0 bases, with 3 bases lying between them. The germline V gene encodes CDR1 SEHNR and CDR2 FQNEAQ (reference sequence). The CDR3 has 13 residues. This entry is derived from a study of shared clonotypes between healthy human individuals. Findings and limits, study-wide: Some naive CD4 clonotypes, roughly 4.8%, turned up in common across four donors. As a rule, naive subsets had a larger estimated richness than memory subsets.

Into CD45RA+ naive and CD45RA-negative memory subsets, the CD4+ cells were split. Material for sequencing was naive CD4+ T cells from PBMCs. As for subset: CD45RA+ positively selected. The rearrangement links TRBV7-9 to TRBJ1-1, with D unclear. The clonotype originates from a man aged 18 to 29 in good health. Some clones in this sample may be carry-over from other donors' samples. The CDR3 DNA sequence: TGTGCCAGCAGCTTAGTGGTGAACACTGAAGCTTTCTTT. Its protein product is CASSLVVNTEAFF.